This T cell receptor beta chain was identified in a study of T cell changes during pregnancy in multiple sclerosis. Produced via immunoSEQ multiplex PCR; TCRdb's table is partial and in-frame only. There are about 26,000 clones in the sample; about 91% occur only once, and roughly 15% lies in the top ten. This clonotype was obtained from a female donor with multiple sclerosis, enrolled in a pregnancy study. The sequenced sample was CD8+ T cells from peripheral blood mononuclear cells, obtained in the second trimester of pregnancy.

The CDR3 DNA is TGTGCCAGCAGCGTAGAACTAGCGGGAGTCGGGGAGCTGTTTTTT. Translation: CASSVELAGVGELFF. This sequence joins TRBV9 and TRBJ2-2; 11 bases match TRBD2. Trimming cost V 0 bases and J 7 bases; bases outside gene matches: 2. This CDR3 is built from 15 residues. CDR1 and CDR2 (germline): SGDLS, YYNGEE.